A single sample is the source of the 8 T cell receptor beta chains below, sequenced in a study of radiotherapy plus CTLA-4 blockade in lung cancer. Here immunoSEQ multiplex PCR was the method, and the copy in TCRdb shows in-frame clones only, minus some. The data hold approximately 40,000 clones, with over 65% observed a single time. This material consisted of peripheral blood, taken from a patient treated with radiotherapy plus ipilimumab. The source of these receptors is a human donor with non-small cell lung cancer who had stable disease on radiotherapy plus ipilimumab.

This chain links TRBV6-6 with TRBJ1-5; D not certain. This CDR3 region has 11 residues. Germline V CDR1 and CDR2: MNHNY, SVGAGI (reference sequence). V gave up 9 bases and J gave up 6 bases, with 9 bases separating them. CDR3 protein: CASSGGQPQHF. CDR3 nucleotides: TGTGCCAGTTCTGGCGGTCAGCCCCAGCATTTT.

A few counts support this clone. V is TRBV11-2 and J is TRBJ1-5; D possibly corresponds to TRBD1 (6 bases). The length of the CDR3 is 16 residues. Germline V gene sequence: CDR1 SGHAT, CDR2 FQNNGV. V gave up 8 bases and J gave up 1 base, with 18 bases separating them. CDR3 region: CASSSLGGRSNQPQHF. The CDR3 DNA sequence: TGTGCCAGCTCTTCCCTAGGGGGTAGAAGCAATCAGCCCCAGCATTTT.

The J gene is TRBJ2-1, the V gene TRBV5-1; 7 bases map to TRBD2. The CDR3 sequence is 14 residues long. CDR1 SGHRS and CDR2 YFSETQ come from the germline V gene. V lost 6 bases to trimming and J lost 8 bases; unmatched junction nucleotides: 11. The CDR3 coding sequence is TGCGCCAGCAAGGACGGGGGGTTCACCGATGAGCAGTTCTTC. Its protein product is CASKDGGFTDEQFF.

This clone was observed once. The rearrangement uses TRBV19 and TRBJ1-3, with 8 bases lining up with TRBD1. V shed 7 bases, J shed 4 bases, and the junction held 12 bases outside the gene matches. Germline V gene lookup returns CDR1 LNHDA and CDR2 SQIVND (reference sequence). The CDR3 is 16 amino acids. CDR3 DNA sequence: TGTGCCAGTATCTCCCGGACAGGGCCCTCGGGAAACACCATATATTTT. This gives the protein CASISRTGPSGNTIYF.

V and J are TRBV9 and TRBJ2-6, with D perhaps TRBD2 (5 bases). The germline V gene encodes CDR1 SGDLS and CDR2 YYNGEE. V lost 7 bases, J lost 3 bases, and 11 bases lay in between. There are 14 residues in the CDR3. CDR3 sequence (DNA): TGTGCCAGCGGGCGCGCGGGTGGGGCCAACGTCCTGACTTTC. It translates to CASGRAGGANVLTF.

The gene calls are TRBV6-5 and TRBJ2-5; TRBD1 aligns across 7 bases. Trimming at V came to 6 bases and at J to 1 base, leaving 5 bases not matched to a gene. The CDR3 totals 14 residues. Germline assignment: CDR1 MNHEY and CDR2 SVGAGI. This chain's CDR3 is CASSRQGPQETQYF. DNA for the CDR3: TGTGCCAGCAGCCGACAGGGACCCCAAGAGACCCAGTACTTC.

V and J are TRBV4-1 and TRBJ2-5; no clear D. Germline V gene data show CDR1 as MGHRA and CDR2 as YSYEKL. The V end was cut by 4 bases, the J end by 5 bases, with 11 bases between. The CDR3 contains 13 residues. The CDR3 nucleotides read TGCGCCAGCAGCCGTCTAGTGGGGGAGACCCAGTACTTC. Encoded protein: CASSRLVGETQYF.

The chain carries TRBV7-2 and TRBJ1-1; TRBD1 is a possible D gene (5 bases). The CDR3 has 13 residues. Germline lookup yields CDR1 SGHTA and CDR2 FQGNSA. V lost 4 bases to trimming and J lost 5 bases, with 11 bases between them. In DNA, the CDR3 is TGTGCCAGCAGCTCGTTCGAGGGGACTGAAGCTTTCTTT. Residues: CASSSFEGTEAFF.